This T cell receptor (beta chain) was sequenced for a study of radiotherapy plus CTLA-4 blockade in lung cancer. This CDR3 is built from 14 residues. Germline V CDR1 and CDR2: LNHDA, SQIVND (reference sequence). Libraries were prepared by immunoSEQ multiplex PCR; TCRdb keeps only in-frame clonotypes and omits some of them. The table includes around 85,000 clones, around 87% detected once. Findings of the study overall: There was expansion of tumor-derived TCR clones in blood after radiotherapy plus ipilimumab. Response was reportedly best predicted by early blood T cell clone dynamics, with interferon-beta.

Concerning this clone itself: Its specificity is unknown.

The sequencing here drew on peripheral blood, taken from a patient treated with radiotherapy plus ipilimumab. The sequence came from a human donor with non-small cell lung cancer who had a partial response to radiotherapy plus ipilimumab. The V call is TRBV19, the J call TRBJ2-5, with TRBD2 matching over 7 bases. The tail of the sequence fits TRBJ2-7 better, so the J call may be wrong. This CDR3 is CASSRRGGSYEQYF. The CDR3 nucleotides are TGTGCCAGTAGTAGGAGAGGCGGGAGCTACGAGCAGTACTTC.